A single sample gave rise to the 5 T cell receptor beta chains below, sequenced in a study of cytomegalovirus exposure and HLA in healthy donors. A multiplex PCR was run with 60 Vbeta primers and 13 Jbeta primers. Using immunoSEQ multiplex PCR, the repertoire was profiled, and TCRdb retains in-frame clones only, with some absent. The table includes around 130,000 clones, roughly 80% detected once. Sequenced input: PBMCs. The receptors originated from a woman in her late teens or twenties in good health and CMV-seronegative.

This clone was observed a single time. This chain links TRBV6-1 with TRBJ1-1; no clear D gene. The CDR3 has 11 residues. The germline V gene has CDR1 MNHNS and CDR2 SASEGT. Trimming removed 8 bases at V and 0 bases at J, with 4 bases between. The CDR3 nucleotides read TGTGCCAGCTATTTGAACACTGAAGCTTTCTTT. This translates into CASYLNTEAFF.

This clone was seen only a few times. The J gene is TRBJ1-1, the V gene TRBV18; D might be TRBD1 (6 bases). CDR1 and CDR2 from the germline V gene are KGHSH and LQKENI. The CDR3 spans 12 residues. Trimming pared 3 bases from V and 7 bases from J, leaving 9 bases between. CDR3 amino acids: CASSPTGFEAFF. CDR3 sequence (DNA): TGTGCCAGCTCACCCACAGGGTTTGAAGCTTTCTTT.

The CDR3 loop reads CASSWTPNTEAFF. CDR3 nucleotides: TGTGCCAGTTCATGGACACCCAACACTGAAGCTTTCTTT. The chain employs TRBV2 and TRBJ1-1, with D possibly matching TRBD1 (5 bases). The ends were cut back, 9 bases at V and 2 bases at J, with 13 bases in the middle. CDR3 size: 13 residues. CDR1 and CDR2 (germline): SNHLY, FYNNEI.

The chain employs TRBV5-4 and TRBJ1-1; weak D call: TRBD1 (6 bases). This CDR3 has 14 residues. In germline, CDR1 is SGHNT, CDR2 YYREEE (reference sequence). Between the trimmed V and J ends, which lost 0 bases and 4 bases, there was a span of 10 bases. This chain's CDR3 is CASSLAGVGTEAFF. The CDR3 nucleotides are TGTGCCAGCAGCTTGGCAGGGGTGGGCACTGAAGCTTTCTTT.

The chain uses TRBV6-1 and TRBJ1-5; the D gene is possibly TRBD1 (6 bases). Trimming removed 5 bases from V and 5 bases from J, with 10 bases in between. Per the germline V gene, CDR1 is MNHNS and CDR2 is SASEGT. CDR3 length: 13 amino acids. CDR3: CASSSNRDQPQHF. The DNA of the CDR3 is TGTGCCAGCAGTAGCAACAGGGATCAGCCCCAGCATTTT.